Listed below are T cell receptor beta chains from one sample, sequenced in a study of T cell responses to AZD1222 COVID-19 vaccine. Measured with immunoSEQ multiplex PCR; TCRdb has only the in-frame clones, and not every one. The profile covers roughly 120,000 clones, with less than 90% appearing a single time and 4% to 4.5% taken by the ten largest. Sample: peripheral blood, taken on day 0 of AZD1222 vaccination. These receptors were collected from an adult in good health. CDR3s include the opening cysteine and the closing phenylalanine or tryptophan. Each record gives: V gene, J gene, D gene, clone size, CDR3 protein, CDR3 DNA. A D gene is named only where the DNA matches it firmly. Clone size is not always given. Where it is, it says once, few, many or a class for expanded clones.

TRBV5-4	TRBJ1-3	-	-	CASSLGRNTIYF	TGTGCCAGCAGCTTGGGGAGAAACACCATATATTTT
TRBV20-1	TRBJ1-1	-	-	CSASGGLPEAFF	TGCAGTGCGAGTGGGGGTTTGCCTGAAGCTTTCTTT
TRBV11-3	TRBJ1-1	TRBD1	-	CASSPYRGQDTEAFF	TGTGCCAGCAGCCCCTACAGGGGCCAGGACACTGAAGCTTTCTTT
TRBV11-2	TRBJ1-2	-	-	CASSLGPVVGYGYTF	TGTGCCAGCAGCTTAGGCCCCGTGGTTGGCTATGGCTACACCTTC
TRBV24-1	TRBJ2-7	TRBD1	-	CATSERQGSEQYF	TGTGCCACCAGTGAACGACAGGGGAGCGAGCAGTACTTC
TRBV5-4	TRBJ2-1	TRBD2	-	CASSLFQRGGRDEQFF	TGTGCCAGCAGCCTATTCCAGCGGGGGGGAAGGGATGAGCAGTTCTTC
TRBV4-3	TRBJ1-2	TRBD1	once	CASSQERAGGFNYGYTF	TGCGCCAGCAGCCAAGAGAGGGCAGGGGGGTTTAACTATGGCTACACCTTC
TRBV19	TRBJ1-1	TRBD1	-	CASTLQTGMNTEAFF	TGTGCCAGTACCCTACAGACAGGGATGAACACTGAAGCTTTCTTT
TRBV4-3	TRBJ1-4	-	-	CASSQDHLLREKLFF	TGCGCCAGCAGCCAAGATCACCTCCTCCGTGAAAAACTGTTTTTT
TRBV12-5	TRBJ2-1	TRBD2	-	CASGLVVAGTSDHEQFF	TGTGCTAGTGGTTTGGTAGTGGCTGGAACTAGCGACCATGAGCAGTTCTTC
TRBV27	TRBJ2-7	-	-	CASSYLNRELWEQYF	TGTGCCAGCAGTTACCTAAACAGGGAACTCTGGGAGCAGTACTTC
TRBV19	TRBJ1-6	-	-	CASRIPGSPLHF	TGTGCCAGTAGAATCCCTGGCTCACCCCTCCACTTT
TRBV9	TRBJ2-5	TRBD1	-	CASSGQGQGWETQYF	TGTGCCAGCAGCGGACAAGGACAGGGATGGGAGACCCAGTACTTC
TRBV5-1	TRBJ2-6	TRBD1	-	CASSLGQSLSGANVLTF	TGCGCCAGCAGCCTGGGACAGTCACTCTCTGGGGCCAACGTCCTGACTTTC
TRBV7-2	TRBJ1-2	-	-	CASSLAGMGTYTNYGYTF	TGTGCCAGCAGCTTAGCGGGTATGGGGACATACACTAACTATGGCTACACCTTC
TRBV9	TRBJ2-7	-	-	CASSGPPGLYEQYF	TGTGCCAGCAGCGGACCGCCGGGCTTGTACGAGCAGTACTTC
TRBV11-3	TRBJ1-6	TRBD1	once	CASSPRTGEVSPLHF	TGTGCCAGCAGCCCGCGGACAGGGGAAGTTTCACCCCTCCACTTT
TRBV3-1/TRBV3-2	TRBJ1-5	-	-	CASSPSDGANQPQHF	TGTGCCAGCAGCCCCTCTGACGGAGCTAATCAGCCCCAGCATTTT
TRBV10-1	TRBJ2-2	-	once	CASSESAGELFF	TGCGCCAGCAGTGAGTCGGCCGGGGAGCTGTTTTTT
TRBV24-1	TRBJ1-5	TRBD1	-	CATSDSGQPSNQPQHF	TGTGCCACCAGTGATTCGGGACAGCCTAGCAATCAGCCCCAGCATTTT
TRBV30	TRBJ1-3	-	-	CAGTTSGNTIYF	TGTGCCGGGACTACCTCTGGAAACACCATATATTTT
TRBV6-2/TRBV6-3	TRBJ1-4	TRBD1	-	CASSLGRDRMNEKLFF	TGTGCCAGCAGCCTAGGCCGGGACAGGATGAATGAAAAACTGTTTTTT
TRBV27	TRBJ2-1	-	-	CASSWLSDPSYNEQFF	TGTGCCAGCAGTTGGTTATCCGACCCCTCCTACAATGAGCAGTTCTTC
TRBV29-1	TRBJ2-7	-	-	CSVELDEQGSYEQYF	TGCAGCGTTGAATTAGATGAACAGGGAAGTTACGAGCAGTACTTC
TRBV7-9	TRBJ2-1	TRBD2	-	CASSLAGLVGNEQFF	TGTGCCAGCAGCTTAGCGGGACTAGTTGGCAATGAGCAGTTCTTC
TRBV2	TRBJ1-6	-	many	CASNSPSYNSPLHF	TGTGCCAGCAACTCACCCTCCTATAATTCACCCCTCCACTTT
TRBV6-5	TRBJ1-2	-	-	CASTDSRLNYGYTF	TGTGCCAGCACCGACAGTCGACTTAACTATGGCTACACCTTC
TRBV7-9	TRBJ2-7	-	-	CATSPGSYEQYF	TGTGCCACCTCCCCAGGGTCCTACGAGCAGTACTTC
TRBV12-5	TRBJ1-4	-	-	CASDRDWGGKLFF	TGTGCTAGTGATCGGGACTGGGGGGGAAAACTGTTTTTT
TRBV3-1/TRBV3-2	TRBJ1-1	-	-	CASSHPGQNTEAFF	TGTGCCAGCAGCCACCCCGGACAGAACACTGAAGCTTTCTTT
TRBV5-5	TRBJ1-5	-	-	CASSLGHSNQPQHF	TGTGCCAGCAGCTTGGGGCATAGCAATCAGCCCCAGCATTTT
TRBV21-1	TRBJ1-3	-	-	CASSNRGPSGNTIYF	TGTGCCAGCAGCAACAGGGGGCCCTCTGGAAACACCATATATTTT
TRBV24-1	TRBJ1-3	-	-	CATSDVGNTIYF	TGTGCCACCAGTGATGTTGGAAACACCATATATTTT
TRBV6-5	TRBJ1-2	-	-	CASTQGGARRGYTF	TGTGCCAGCACCCAAGGGGGGGCGCGGCGGGGCTACACCTTC
TRBV5-1	TRBJ1-1	-	-	CASSFPGLNTEAFF	TGCGCCAGCAGCTTTCCAGGTTTGAACACTGAAGCTTTCTTT
TRBV19	TRBJ1-5	-	-	CASSSGRPTLNQPQHF	TGTGCCAGTAGTTCAGGGAGGCCGACGCTCAATCAGCCCCAGCATTTT
TRBV7-9	TRBJ1-1	TRBD1	-	CASSPGQVGDTEAFF	TGTGCCAGCAGCCCGGGACAGGTGGGCGACACTGAAGCTTTCTTT
TRBV7-2	TRBJ1-3	-	-	CASSLAAVSGNTIYF	TGTGCCAGCAGCTTAGCGGCGGTCTCTGGAAACACCATATATTTT
TRBV29-1	TRBJ1-1	-	few	CSVARARDTEAFF	TGCAGCGTTGCGAGGGCGCGGGACACTGAAGCTTTCTTT
TRBV19	TRBJ1-5	TRBD1	-	CASTRDSSNQPQHF	TGTGCCAGTACTCGGGACAGTAGCAATCAGCCCCAGCATTTT
TRBV9	TRBJ2-6	-	-	CASSDHRSSGANVLTF	TGTGCCAGCAGCGACCATCGGAGCTCTGGGGCCAACGTCCTGACTTTC
TRBV28	TRBJ1-5	-	-	CASGGGSGNQPQHF	TGTGCCAGCGGTGGGGGCTCGGGAAATCAGCCCCAGCATTTT
TRBV3-1/TRBV3-2	TRBJ2-1	-	-	CASSQAFGGNEQFF	TGTGCCAGCAGCCAAGCGTTCGGGGGCAATGAGCAGTTCTTC
TRBV27	TRBJ1-5	-	-	CASSFQAGNQPQHF	TGTGCCAGCAGTTTTCAGGCAGGCAATCAGCCCCAGCATTTT
TRBV11-2	TRBJ2-7	TRBD1	-	CASSLAHGTGGGEQYF	TGTGCCAGCAGCTTGGCTCACGGGACAGGGGGCGGCGAGCAGTACTTC
TRBV20-1	TRBJ2-5	-	few	CSANLQETQYF	TGCAGTGCCAACCTCCAAGAGACCCAGTACTTC